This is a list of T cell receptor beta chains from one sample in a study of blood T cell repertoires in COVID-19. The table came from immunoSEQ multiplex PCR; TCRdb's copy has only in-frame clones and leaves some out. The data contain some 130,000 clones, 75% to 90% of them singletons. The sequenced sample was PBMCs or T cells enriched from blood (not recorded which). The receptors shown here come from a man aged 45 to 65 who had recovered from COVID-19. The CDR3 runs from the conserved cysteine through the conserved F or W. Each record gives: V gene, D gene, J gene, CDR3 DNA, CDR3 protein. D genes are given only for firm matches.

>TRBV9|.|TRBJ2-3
TGTGCCAGCAGCCCCCACGACGGGAGAAGAGATACGCAGTATTTT
CASSPHDGRRDTQYF
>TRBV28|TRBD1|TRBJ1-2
TGTGCCAGCTCTTATGACAGGGGAAGCCGTAGTGGCTACACCTTC
CASSYDRGSRSGYTF
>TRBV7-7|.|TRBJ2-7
TGTGCCAGCAGCTTAGAAGGGGGCGAGCAGTACTTC
CASSLEGGEQYF
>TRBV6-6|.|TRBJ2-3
TGTGCCAGCAGTTACTCACGGACTTTACAAACAGATACGCAGTATTTT
CASSYSRTLQTDTQYF
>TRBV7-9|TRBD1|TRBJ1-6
TGTGCCAGCAGCCCTGGACAGGGAAATAATTCACCCCTCCACTTT
CASSPGQGNNSPLHF
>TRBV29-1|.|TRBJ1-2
TGCAGCGTTGACAAGCAGGGGAACTATGGCTACACCTTC
CSVDKQGNYGYTF
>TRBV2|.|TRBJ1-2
TGTGCCAGCAGTGAAGGGGCCAGGGTAGGTGGCTACACCTTC
CASSEGARVGGYTF
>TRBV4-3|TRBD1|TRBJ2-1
TGCGCCAGCAGCCAAGGACAGGGGTTCGGGAATGAGCAGTTCTTC
CASSQGQGFGNEQFF
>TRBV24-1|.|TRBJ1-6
TGTGCCACCAGTGATTTAGCCTCGCCCTCTAATTCACCCCTCCACTTT
CATSDLASPSNSPLHF
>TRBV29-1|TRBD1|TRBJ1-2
TGCAGCGTTGAAGATCTTGGGACAGCTAATCTTGGCTACACCTTC
CSVEDLGTANLGYTF
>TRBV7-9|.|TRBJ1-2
TGTGCCAGCAGCTTAGTTCAGCGGGCGTATGGCTACACCTTC
CASSLVQRAYGYTF
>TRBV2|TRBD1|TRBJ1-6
TGTGCCAGCAGTGATCTCGACAGGGGGAATTCACCCCTCCACTTT
CASSDLDRGNSPLHF
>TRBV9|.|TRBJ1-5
TGTGCCAGCAGCGTAGATTACTCCCAGCCCCAGCATTTT
CASSVDYSQPQHF
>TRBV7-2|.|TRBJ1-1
TGTGCCAGCAGCTTAGCGGGACCGGGAGTTGAAGCTTTCTTT
CASSLAGPGVEAFF
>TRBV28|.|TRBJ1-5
TGTGCCAGCAGACCTCCCCTTGGACACGATAGCAATCAGCCCCAGCATTTT
CASRPPLGHDSNQPQHF
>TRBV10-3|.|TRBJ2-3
TGTGCCATCAGCGTTAGCACAGATACGCAGTATTTT
CAISVSTDTQYF
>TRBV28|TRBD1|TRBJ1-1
TGTGCCAGCAGTCCCAGACAGGGTAGGGGGACTGAAGCTTTCTTT
CASSPRQGRGTEAFF
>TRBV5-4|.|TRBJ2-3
TGTGCCAGCAGCTCGAAAACCGGGACAGATACGCAGTATTTT
CASSSKTGTDTQYF